This T cell receptor (beta chain) emerged from a study of human T cells and chemical hapten exposure. Library preparation tagged each individual cDNA molecule with a unique molecular identifier. TCRdb passed the RACE reads through MiXCR, listing each CDR3 protein once. The sample lists approximately 400,000 distinct CDR3 sequences, roughly 4.8% occurring once. This clonotype was detected many times. The germline V gene encodes CDR1 SGHRS and CDR2 YFSETQ. V shed 4 bases, J shed 15 bases, and the junction held 17 bases outside the gene matches. The CDR3 runs 15 residues. Time point here: patch test 1, 2 weeks after DPC sensitization. Regarding treatment: therapeutic diphenylcyclopropenone sensitization with weekly scalp DPC. Alopecia patients between 18 and 70 years old and suitable for DPC were used as donors.

The sequence derives from a woman between 50 and 59 years old with alopecia areata. Some clones in this sample may be carry-over from other donors' samples. The V gene is TRBV5-1, the J gene TRBJ2-1; 9 positions match TRBD2. The input for sequencing was whole blood, taken in connection with sensitization to the hapten diphenylcyclopropenone (DPC). CDR3 in DNA: TGCGCCAGCAGCCCGGAGGGAGCTAGCGGGAATACGCGGTTCTTC. As protein: CASSPEGASGNTRFF.